The entry below gives a single T cell receptor (beta chain) sequence along with its context. V shed 7 bases, J shed 3 bases, and the junction held 12 bases outside the gene matches. This CDR3 spans 16 amino acids. Germline V CDR1 and CDR2: SGDLS, YYNGEE. This record belongs to a study of blood T cell repertoires in COVID-19. In the study overall: PBMCs, B-cell-depleted T cells, or T cells provided the cDNA or gDNA that made up the material.

The table came from immunoSEQ multiplex PCR; TCRdb's copy has only in-frame clones and leaves some out. The sample holds more than 300,000 clones; roughly nine tenths are singletons and the top ten take roughly 3.9%. The sample consisted of PBMCs or T cells enriched from blood (not recorded which). The chain couples TRBV9 to TRBJ2-7; TRBD1 matches at 11 bases. The TCR originated in a woman in her twenties or thirties who had been exposed to COVID-19. CDR3 DNA: TGTGCCAGCGGAGGACAGGGGGCTACTAGCCGCTACGAGCAGTACTTC. This encodes CASGGQGATSRYEQYF.